One sample yielded the 12 T cell receptor beta chains listed below, sequenced in a study of HIV-infected patients and healthy controls. TCRdb re-called the 5' RACE reads through MiXCR, storing one row per CDR3 protein. This sample yields some 70,000 distinct CDR3 sequences, of which 15% to 20% are seen a single time; over 1.1% belongs to the top ten. Sequenced: CD4+ T cells from blood. All receptors come from a human donor in good health.

The rearrangement uses TRBV29-1 and TRBJ1-1, with a tentative D call TRBD1 (5 bases). Germline values: CDR1 SQVTM, CDR2 ANQGSEA. There are 12 residues in the CDR3. Trimming took 3 bases from V and 5 from J, leaving 10 bases between them. CDR3 in DNA: TGCAGCGTTGACAGGGTGTTAACTGAAGCTTTCTTT. Amino acids: CSVDRVLTEAFF.

This clonotype has more than one count but fewer than ten. The chain employs TRBV29-1 and TRBJ2-5; 14 bases are shared with TRBD2. V was pared by 7 bases and J by 5 bases, with 6 bases of the junction left unmatched. This CDR3 comprises 14 residues. Germline V CDR1 and CDR2: SQVTM, ANQGSEA. The CDR3 region has the DNA TGCAGCGCAAAACGGACTAGCGGGGGGGAGACCCAGTACTTC. It translates to CSAKRTSGGETQYF. Filled out from reference TRBV29-1 and TRBJ2-5, the complete variable domain reads SAVISQKPSRDICQRGTSLTIQCQVDSQVTMMFWYRQQPGQSLTLIATANQGSEATYESGFVIDKFPISRPNLTFSTLTVSNMSPEDSSIYLCSAKRTSGGETQYFGPGTRLLVL.

This chain links TRBV27 with TRBJ1-5; no firm D call. CDR1 is MNHEY, CDR2 SMNVEV, per germline (reference sequence). This CDR3 region has 13 residues. Trimming took off 2 bases at V and 3 bases at J, with 5 bases between the two ends. The CDR3 DNA sequence: TGTGCCAGCAGTTTAATCCCCAATCAGCCCCAGCATTTT. Translation: CASSLIPNQPQHF.

This clonotype was seen ten or more times. J is TRBJ1-6 and V is TRBV20-1; TRBD1 might be the D (5 bases). The V end was cut by 1 base, the J end by 7 bases, with 14 bases between. CDR3 length equals 15 residues. Germline V lookup: CDR1 DFQATT, CDR2 SNEGSKA (reference sequence). CDR3 sequence (DNA): TGCAGTGCTAGAGCCGGTGGGGGTACGAATTCACCCCTCCACTTT. The encoded protein is CSARAGGGTNSPLHF.

This clonotype was detected ten times or more. This rearrangement joins TRBV18 to TRBJ1-2; D is uncertain. Germline V lookup: CDR1 KGHSH, CDR2 LQKENI. This CDR3 has 12 residues. V lost 4 bases, J lost 5 bases, and 8 bases lay in between. The CDR3 reads CASSRTDYGYTF. The CDR3 DNA reads as TGTGCCAGCTCACGGACCGATTATGGCTACACCTTC.

This clonotype was counted at least ten times. This rearrangement joins TRBV29-1 to TRBJ2-1, with D possibly TRBD2 on 5 matching bases. Germline CDR1 SQVTM, CDR2 ANQGSEA. V lost 2 bases, J lost 2 bases, and 10 bases lay in between. This CDR3 contains 14 residues. The CDR3 DNA sequence: TGCAGCGTTGAAAGACTATCACCCTACAATGAGCAGTTCTTC. The encoded protein is CSVERLSPYNEQFF.

This clonotype was seen repeatedly, ten times or more. The V call is TRBV20-1, the J call TRBJ1-1; no firm D call. This CDR3 contains 13 residues. V shed 5 bases and J shed 3 bases, with 13 bases lying between them. CDR1 is DFQATT, CDR2 SNEGSKA, per germline (reference sequence). CDR3 residues: CSALSGVDTEAFF. Written as DNA, the CDR3 is TGCAGTGCTTTATCAGGCGTGGACACTGAAGCTTTCTTT.

V and J are TRBV20-1 and TRBJ2-3; TRBD2 aligns across 8 bases. Germline V CDR1 and CDR2: DFQATT, SNEGSKA (reference sequence). Germline trimming cut 1 base from V and 1 base from J; bases unmatched to any gene: 10. The CDR3 sequence is 17 residues long. The CDR3, as DNA: TGCAGTGCTAGAGTCGTTTCAAGCGGGAGCGGCACAGATACGCAGTATTTT. Amino acids: CSARVVSSGSGTDTQYF.

This clonotype was counted a few times. In DNA, the CDR3 is TGTGCCAGCAGCCAAGATCGTAGCGGGGGGGTTGAGGGCGAGACCCAGTACTTC. It yields the protein CASSQDRSGGVEGETQYF. The chain carries TRBV3-1 and TRBJ2-5; 11 bases fit TRBD2. CDR1 is LGHDT and CDR2 is YNNKEL in the germline V gene (reference sequence). The CDR3 has 18 amino acids. V gave up 0 bases and J gave up 5 bases; unmatched junction bases: 11.

This clonotype has at least ten counts. The rearrangement links TRBV5-1 to TRBJ2-3, with 7 bases aligning to TRBD2. CDR1 and CDR2 from the germline V gene are SGHRS and YFSETQ. The junction had 9 bases not matched to a gene; V was cut back by 9 bases and J by 2 bases. This CDR3 is 14 amino acids long. The CDR3 coding sequence is TGCGCCACCTCTAGCGGCGGAAACACAGATACGCAGTATTTT. It specifies CATSSGGNTDTQYF. The entire variable domain, with the rest obtained from reference TRBV5-1 and TRBJ2-3, is as follows: KAGVTQTPRYLIKTRGQQVTLSCSPISGHRSVSWYQQTPGQGLQFLFEYFSETQRNKGNFPGRFSGRQFSNSRSEMNVSTLELGDSALYLCATSSGGNTDTQYFGPGTRLTVL.

Remarks on this clonotype: This may stem from a read error, because a much larger clone lies one nucleotide away. The chain is built from TRBV20-1 and TRBJ1-1, with TRBD1 as a possible D gene (6 bases). CDR3 length: 13 residues. Germline assignment: CDR1 DFQATT and CDR2 SNEGSKA (reference sequence). The CDR3 sequence is CSATPIDRPQALF. The CDR3 coding sequence is TGCAGTGCTACCCCGATTGACAGGCCCCAAGCTCTCTTT.

This clonotype was counted at least ten times. The chain couples TRBV29-1 to TRBJ1-2; D is ambiguous. V lost 4 bases and J 8 bases, leaving 11 bases between the germline ends. Germline V lookup: CDR1 SQVTM, CDR2 ANQGSEA. The CDR3 contains 11 residues. The CDR3 DNA is TGCAGCGTTGTTAGAACTGGGGGCTACACCTTC. Translating it yields CSVVRTGGYTF.